This TCR beta chain was profiled in a study of identical twins. This clonotype was counted at least ten times. Its antigen is still unknown. Broader study findings: Findings depended on cross-sectional statistics rather than tracking the same donors. Weaker excess twin sharing was observed in beta out-of-frame sequences.

The junction had 15 bases not matched to a gene; V was cut back by 8 bases and J by 2 bases. The germline CDR1 and CDR2 sequences are MNHEY and SVGEGT. The CDR3 spans 18 residues. Each CDR3 protein gets one entry after TCRdb re-called the 5' RACE reads with MiXCR. The sample lists some 900,000 distinct CDR3 sequences, roughly 12% occurring once. In addition, the sample was reused for a study of yellow fever vaccine responses in identical twins.

The genes are TRBV6-2 or TRBV6-3 and TRBJ2-2, with TRBD2 identical over 9 bases. The origin of this receptor is a woman between 18 and 29 years old in good health. The material sequenced was PBMCs. The CDR3 DNA follows: TGTGCCAGCGCGGGGCTAGCGGGACCTACTTTCAACACCGGGGAGCTGTTTTTT. Its translation is CASAGLAGPTFNTGELFF.